This T cell receptor beta chain came from a study of T cell responses to AZD1222 COVID-19 vaccine. CDR1 is KGHSH and CDR2 is LQKENI in the germline V gene. Trimming took off 6 bases at V and 3 bases at J, with 14 bases between the two ends. This CDR3 region has 14 residues. Study-wide results and caveats: The donors showed a predominance of white British ancestry and of females, with possible underestimation of clonal diversity.

Details on this clone: Antigen unknown.

Measured with immunoSEQ multiplex PCR; TCRdb has only the in-frame clones, and not every one. Among about 110,000 clones listed, about nine tenths were seen once. The receptor was derived from an adult who received the AZD1222 COVID-19 vaccine. The sample was peripheral blood, taken 28 days after the second AZD1222 dose. The chain carries TRBV18 and TRBJ1-1, with D possibly being TRBD1 (6 bases). The CDR3 nucleotides read TGTGCCAGCTCTGCGAGCAGGGGAGACACTGAAGCTTTCTTT. This encodes CASSASRGDTEAFF.